The present T cell receptor (beta chain) was sequenced within a study of blood T cell repertoires in COVID-19. About the study: COVID-19 samples collected from the United States, Italy and Spain covered acute and convalescent phases. T cells, B-cell-depleted T cells, or PBMCs supplied cDNA or gDNA.

Authors' processing steps: Reference gene primers were amplified, and this amplification served to estimate nucleated cell counts. TCRdb keeps only in-frame clones here, not all; method: immunoSEQ multiplex PCR. D and trimming come from the DNA, and the V and J calls and clone size come from that table. The repertoire has about 210,000 clones, around 83% of them found once; the top ten carry about 8.1%. Losses at the gene ends were 7 bases for V and 4 bases for J; bases not matched to a gene: 16. The CDR3 length is 16 residues. Germline V CDR1 and CDR2: MDHEN, SYDVKM. Sequenced input: peripheral blood. The TCR sequence derives from a woman in her 50s with acute or convalescent COVID-19. V usage is TRBV28 and J usage is TRBJ2-7; 7 nucleotides align to TRBD2. For the CDR3, the DNA is TGTGCCAGCATGGCTGGGGGGGAGAGTGGAGGGTACGAGCAGTACTTC. Translating it yields CASMAGGESGGYEQYF.